Listed here are 32 T cell receptor beta chains from one sample, sequenced in a study of blood T cell repertoires in COVID-19. Clones were read by immunoSEQ multiplex PCR, and TCRdb kept only the in-frame ones, dropping some. Here the sample spans approximately 210,000 clones, roughly 94% being singletons. The source material was peripheral blood. The receptors were gathered from a man aged 25 to 45 with COVID-19, enrolled during active disease.

The chain joins TRBV10-3 to TRBJ1-5; 7 positions match TRBD1. Trimming at V came to 4 bases and at J to 9 bases, leaving 3 bases not matched to a gene. Germline V lookup: CDR1 ENHRY, CDR2 SYGVKD. The CDR3 sequence is 12 residues long. DNA for the CDR3: TGTGCCATCAGTGGTCAGGGGGTGCCCCAGCATTTT. Residues: CAISGQGVPQHF.

Note on this clone: Other DNA sequences in the same sample also yield this CDR3. The chain links TRBV2 to TRBJ2-7; TRBD1 agrees at 10 bases. V shed 6 bases and J 0 bases; nucleotides not matched to a gene: 2. Germline V gene lookup returns CDR1 SNHLY and CDR2 FYNNEI. This CDR3 is built from 14 residues. CDR3 in DNA: TGTGCCAGCAGGGGACAGGGGAGCTCCTACGAGCAGTACTTC. Its translation: CASRGQGSSYEQYF.

The rearrangement joins TRBV5-1 to TRBJ2-5; D ambiguous. This CDR3 is built from 11 residues. CDR1 SGHRS and CDR2 YFSETQ come from the germline V gene. Trimming removed 4 bases at V and 2 bases at J, with 3 bases between. DNA for the CDR3: TGCGCCAGCAGCCAACAAGAGACCCAGTACTTC. This codes for CASSQQETQYF.

The chain couples TRBV6-5 to TRBJ1-2; 9 nucleotides agree with TRBD1. V dropped 6 bases and J dropped 6; count of bases not matched to a gene: 5. Germline V lookup: CDR1 MNHEY, CDR2 SVGAGI. CDR3 length: 13 amino acids. This CDR3 is CASRPTGGDGYTF. The CDR3 DNA follows: TGTGCCAGCAGACCCACAGGGGGCGATGGCTACACCTTC.

The chain recombines TRBV19 with TRBJ1-4; tentatively, D is TRBD1 (5 bases). CDR3 size: 15 residues. Germline CDR1 and CDR2: LNHDA and SQIVND (reference sequence). The V and J ends lost 5 bases and 1 base respectively, with 11 bases between them. The CDR3 sequence is CASSSSGGTNEKLFF. DNA of the CDR3: TGTGCCAGTAGTTCCTCCGGGGGAACTAATGAAAAACTGTTTTTT. Drawing the rest from reference TRBV19 and TRBJ1-4, the complete variable domain is DGGITQSPKYLFRKEGQNVTLSCEQNLNHDAMYWYRQDPGQGLRLIYYSQIVNDFQKGDIAEGYSVSREKKESFPLTVTSAQKNPTAFYLCASSSSGGTNEKLFFGSGTQLSVL.

This chain connects TRBV5-1 to TRBJ2-7; TRBD2 aligns across 7 bases. V shed 0 bases, J shed 3 bases, and the junction held 6 bases outside the gene matches. This CDR3 region has 15 residues. CDR1 is SGHRS, CDR2 YFSETQ, per germline. The CDR3 DNA follows: TGCGCCAGCAGCTTGGGGGCTAGCGGAAGCTACGAGCAGTACTTC. Protein product: CASSLGASGSYEQYF. Filled out from reference TRBV5-1 and TRBJ2-7, the complete variable domain reads KAGVTQTPRYLIKTRGQQVTLSCSPISGHRSVSWYQQTPGQGLQFLFEYFSETQRNKGNFPGRFSGRQFSNSRSEMNVSTLELGDSALYLCASSLGASGSYEQYFGPGTRLTVT.

CDR3 residues: CASSDRQGPNEKLFF. Written as DNA, the CDR3 is TGTGCCAGTAGTGACCGACAGGGGCCTAATGAAAAACTGTTTTTT. V usage is TRBV19 and J usage is TRBJ1-4; 8 positions agree with TRBD1. The ends lost 5 bases at V and 3 bases at J; junction bases unmatched: 5. CDR3 size: 15 residues. Germline CDR1 LNHDA, CDR2 SQIVND (reference sequence).

The chain carries TRBV6-6 and TRBJ1-1, with D perhaps matching TRBD1 (5 bases). The length of the CDR3 is 15 residues. V shed 7 bases and J shed 4 bases, with 19 bases lying between them. In germline, CDR1 is MNHNY, CDR2 SVGAGI (reference sequence). The CDR3: CASNPGNGYSTEAFF. The CDR3 DNA sequence: TGTGCCAGCAATCCAGGGAATGGATATAGCACTGAAGCTTTCTTT.

A few counts support this clone. The chain recombines TRBV3-1 (or the pseudogene TRBV3-2) with TRBJ2-7; D gene unclear. V gave up 3 bases and J gave up 4 bases, with 10 bases separating them. The CDR3 sequence is 13 residues long. Germline values: CDR1 LGHDT, CDR2 YNNKEL (reference sequence). The CDR3, as DNA: TGTGCCAGCAGCCATTCCTCCCGGTACGAGCAGTACTTC. It is translated as CASSHSSRYEQYF.

V usage is TRBV7-2 and J usage is TRBJ2-7; 7 bases match TRBD1. The germline CDR1 and CDR2 sequences are SGHTA and FQGNSA. J lost 4 bases, V lost 4 bases, and 13 bases had no gene match. CDR3 length: 16 residues. The CDR3 DNA sequence: TGTGCCAGCAGCTACGTCCCGGGACAGCCGTCGTACGAGCAGTACTTC. Translating gives CASSYVPGQPSYEQYF.

CDR3 residues: CATSTAGGETQYF. DNA for the CDR3: TGTGCCACCAGCACAGCGGGGGGGGAGACCCAGTACTTC. J is TRBJ2-5 and V is TRBV15, with TRBD2 matching over 10 bases. Germline CDR1 and CDR2: LNHNV and YYDKDF (reference sequence). The CDR3 totals 13 residues. V lost 4 bases, J lost 5 bases, and 1 base stayed unmatched.

The genes are TRBV12-3 or TRBV12-4 and TRBJ1-6; the match to TRBD1 covers 7 bases. V trimming: 6 bases; J trimming: 10 bases; junction bases outside the gene matches: 6. The CDR3 consists of 13 residues. The CDR3 DNA reads as TGTGCCAGCAGGCTACAGGGGCGGTCACCCCTCCACTTT. Residues: CASRLQGRSPLHF.

In DNA, the CDR3 is TGCGCCAGCGCCATCCGGAGCCAGCAAGAGACCCAGTACTTC. It translates to CASAIRSQQETQYF. The chain joins TRBV5-1 to TRBJ2-5, with D hard to call. With 7 bases removed from V and 2 bases from J, the gap between germline ends came to 15 bases. From germline, CDR1 is SGHRS and CDR2 YFSETQ. The CDR3 is 14 residues long.

The CDR3 DNA reads TGTGCCAGCAGCGTCGGACAGATGATAAGCTCCTACGAGCAGTACTTC. It translates to CASSVGQMISSYEQYF. This chain joins TRBV11-2 and TRBJ2-7; D is possibly TRBD1 (6 bases). Germline CDR1 is SGHAT and CDR2 is FQNNGV. The CDR3 extends over 16 amino acids. V was clipped by 5 bases and J by 0 bases, with 17 bases between them.

J is TRBJ2-3 and V is TRBV19; 9 bases match TRBD2. J lost 6 bases, V lost 7 bases, and 11 bases had no gene match. The germline V gene has CDR1 LNHDA and CDR2 SQIVND (reference sequence). The CDR3 contains 15 residues. CDR3 bases: TGTGCCAGTACTCTTCGGGCGGGGGGGCCGGATACGCAGTATTTT. Protein sequence: CASTLRAGGPDTQYF.

The gene calls are TRBV14 and TRBJ2-3; TRBD2 might be the D (6 bases). The germline gives CDR1 SGHDN, CDR2 FVKESK. The CDR3 loop spans 15 amino acids. Trimming removed 4 bases at V and 8 bases at J, with 19 bases between. CDR3 in DNA: TGTGCCAGCAGCCCCCCCGGGGGAGGCAGCGGTACGCAGTATTTT. It is translated as CASSPPGGGSGTQYF.

The chain recombines TRBV6-1 with TRBJ1-1; possibly TRBD1 for D (5 bases). Germline CDR1 MNHNS, CDR2 SASEGT. The CDR3 is 17 amino acids. Trimming cost V 0 bases and J 3 bases, with 17 bases left between them. CDR3 sequence reads: CASSEAYGGGFHTEAFF. CDR3 nucleotide sequence: TGTGCCAGCAGTGAAGCGTACGGCGGGGGGTTCCACACTGAAGCTTTCTTT.

The chain couples TRBV5-1 to TRBJ2-1, with 9 bases lining up with TRBD2. After removal of 2 bases from V and 1 base from J, the junction contained 7 bases not matched to a gene. CDR3 length equals 17 residues. Germline CDR1 reads SGHRS; CDR2 reads YFSETQ. CDR3 region: CASSLLGTSLSYNEQFF. Here the CDR3 DNA reads TGCGCCAGCAGCTTACTAGGGACTAGCTTATCCTACAATGAGCAGTTCTTC.

J is TRBJ2-3 and V is TRBV19, with a possible D match to TRBD2 (7 bases). CDR3 length: 15 amino acids. Germline V lookup: CDR1 LNHDA, CDR2 SQIVND (reference sequence). Trimming took off 4 bases at V and 5 bases at J, with 16 bases between the two ends. The CDR3 bases are TGTGCCAGTAGTAATGTGGCGGGGGCGAAAGATACGCAGTATTTT. It specifies CASSNVAGAKDTQYF.

This clone was detected only once. The V gene is TRBV5-1, the J gene TRBJ1-2; 7 bases are shared with TRBD1. V lost 4 bases to trimming and J lost 6 bases; unmatched junction nucleotides: 3. Germline CDR1 reads SGHRS; CDR2 reads YFSETQ. There are 12 residues in the CDR3. In DNA, the CDR3 is TGCGCCAGCAGCGGTCAGGGGGATGGCTACACCTTC. This translates into CASSGQGDGYTF.

The chain couples TRBV20-1 to TRBJ2-2, with a possible D match to TRBD2 (6 bases). The germline V gene has CDR1 DFQATT and CDR2 SNEGSKA (reference sequence). V lost 3 bases and J 2 bases, leaving 13 bases between the germline ends. The CDR3 loop spans 15 amino acids. CDR3 DNA: TGCAGTGCTAGTTTGTCGGGGGACAACACCGGGGAGCTGTTTTTT. Translation: CSASLSGDNTGELFF.

The CDR3 nucleotides are TGTGCCAGCAGTTTAAATTTATACAATGAGCAGTTCTTC. Its protein product is CASSLNLYNEQFF. V usage is TRBV27 and J usage is TRBJ2-1; D unclear. V was pared by 2 bases and J by 4 bases, with 6 bases between. In germline, CDR1 is MNHEY, CDR2 SMNVEV (reference sequence). The CDR3 covers 13 residues.

The chain employs TRBV12-3 or TRBV12-4 and TRBJ1-1; no firm D call. CDR3 length equals 13 residues. The ends were cut back, 3 bases at V and 4 bases at J, with 9 bases in the middle. Here the CDR3 DNA reads TGTGCCAGCAGTTTTAAGAAGAGCACTGAAGCTTTCTTT. It translates to CASSFKKSTEAFF.

This chain joins TRBV4-1 and TRBJ1-1, with D unresolved. V dropped 2 bases and J dropped 1 base, with 11 bases sitting between them. The length of the CDR3 is 15 residues. The V gene's germline CDR1 is MGHRA and CDR2 YSYEKL. CDR3 nucleotide sequence: TGCGCCAGCAGCCAATCGAGGTCCAGGAACACTGAAGCTTTCTTT. Translating it yields CASSQSRSRNTEAFF.

The rearrangement links TRBV27 to TRBJ1-2; TRBD1 aligns across 9 bases. V trimming: 4 bases; J trimming: 4 bases; junction bases outside the gene matches: 7. This CDR3 contains 15 residues. CDR1 is MNHEY, CDR2 SMNVEV, per germline (reference sequence). Written as DNA, the CDR3 is TGTGCCAGCAGTTCCCGGACAGGGGTCGTCTATGGCTACACCTTC. Protein sequence: CASSSRTGVVYGYTF.

This sequence joins TRBV27 and TRBJ1-6; 11 nucleotides match TRBD1. V lost 4 bases and J lost 10; bases outside the gene matches: 12. The CDR3 runs to 17 residues. Germline V gives CDR1 MNHEY, CDR2 SMNVEV (reference sequence). CDR3 region: CASSSAPRGQGGSPLHF. The CDR3, as DNA: TGTGCCAGCAGTTCCGCCCCCCGGGGACAGGGGGGATCACCCCTCCACTTT.

This chain links TRBV5-4 with TRBJ2-3; TRBD2 matches at 11 bases. Germline CDR1 reads SGHNT; CDR2 reads YYREEE (reference sequence). Trimming removed 4 bases from V and 4 bases from J; junction bases left unmatched: 5. This CDR3 spans 15 amino acids. The CDR3, as DNA: TGTGCCAGCAGCCGTAGCGGGGGGGCACCAGATACGCAGTATTTT. Encoded protein: CASSRSGGAPDTQYF.

CDR3 in amino acids: CASSVQGQNTGELFF. The CDR3, as DNA: TGTGCCAGCAGTGTCCAGGGACAGAACACCGGGGAGCTGTTTTTT. The chain recombines TRBV2 with TRBJ2-2; D possibly corresponds to TRBD1 (6 bases). Germline assignment: CDR1 SNHLY and CDR2 FYNNEI. The CDR3 contains 15 residues. Trimming took off 4 bases at V and 1 base at J, with 10 bases between the two ends.

V usage is TRBV6-5 and J usage is TRBJ1-2; 8 bases line up with TRBD1. The CDR3 is made up of 15 amino acids. V gave up 5 bases and J gave up 2 bases; unmatched junction bases: 7. From germline, CDR1 is MNHEY and CDR2 SVGAGI. CDR3 bases: TGTGCCAGCAGTCCCCGGACAGGGAGGAACTATGGCTACACCTTC. The encoded protein is CASSPRTGRNYGYTF.

This CDR3 reads CASGLTPGQGDYGYTF. CDR3 in DNA: TGTGCTAGTGGTTTGACGCCGGGACAGGGGGACTATGGCTACACCTTC. This chain joins TRBV12-5 and TRBJ1-2, with TRBD1 matching 11 bases. Losses at the gene ends were 2 bases for V and 3 bases for J; bases not matched to a gene: 5. The CDR3 contains 16 residues. Germline lookup yields CDR1 LGHNT and CDR2 FRNRAP.

This clone was detected once. The gene calls are TRBV12-3 or TRBV12-4 and TRBJ1-1, with 8 positions matching TRBD1. V gave up 1 base and J gave up 8 bases; unmatched junction bases: 3. The CDR3 covers 13 residues. The CDR3 DNA sequence: TGTGCCAGCAGTTTAGGCGGGGACAGGGAAGCTTTCTTT. As protein: CASSLGGDREAFF.

The chain employs TRBV25-1 and TRBJ1-3; possible D gene TRBD1, 6 bases. V lost 7 bases, J lost 4 bases, and 17 bases lay in between. Germline V gene lookup returns CDR1 MGHDK and CDR2 SYGVNS. There are 15 residues in the CDR3. CDR3 amino acids: CASTSEQGFGNTIYF. The CDR3 nucleotides read TGTGCCAGCACATCAGAACAGGGCTTCGGAAACACCATATATTTT. Complete variable domain (other parts from reference TRBV25-1 and TRBJ1-3): EADIYQTPRYLVIGTGKKITLECSQTMGHDKMYWYQQDPGMELHLIHYSYGVNSTEKGDLSSESTVSRIRTEHFPLTLESARPSHTSQYLCASTSEQGFGNTIYFGEGSWLTVV.